A selection of T cell receptor beta chains follows, all from one sample in a study of T cell responses to AZD1222 COVID-19 vaccine. Assay: immunoSEQ multiplex PCR; the TCRdb copy retains only in-frame clones and omits some. In the table there are around 92,000 clones, under 90% of which are singletons. Source: peripheral blood, taken on day 0 of AZD1222 vaccination. The receptors here all came from an adult in good health. CDR3s include the opening cysteine and the closing phenylalanine or tryptophan. The D gene is left open where the match is weak. Clone size, where shown, is once, few, many, or a class for clones that have expanded.

d_call: TRBD1; v_call: TRBV11-2; j_call: TRBJ2-7; clone_size: -; cdr3_nt: TGTGCCAGCAGCTTGAGTCCCACGACAGGGGTCGAGCAGTACTTC; cdr3_aa: CASSLSPTTGVEQYF
d_call: -; v_call: TRBV6-5; j_call: TRBJ1-2; clone_size: -; cdr3_nt: TGTGCCAGCAGAGGACACTATGGCTACACCTTC; cdr3_aa: CASRGHYGYTF
d_call: -; v_call: TRBV6-1; j_call: TRBJ1-2; clone_size: once; cdr3_nt: TGTGCCAGCAGTGAGGCGGGGAACTATGGCTACACCTTC; cdr3_aa: CASSEAGNYGYTF
d_call: TRBD1; v_call: TRBV29-1; j_call: TRBJ2-2; clone_size: -; cdr3_nt: TGCAGCGTTGCCAGGGGGACCGGGGAGCTGTTTTTT; cdr3_aa: CSVARGTGELFF
d_call: -; v_call: TRBV19; j_call: TRBJ2-5; clone_size: -; cdr3_nt: TGTGCCAGTAGTATTCAGGCAGGCGTCGAGACCCAGTACTTC; cdr3_aa: CASSIQAGVETQYF
d_call: -; v_call: TRBV2; j_call: TRBJ1-2; clone_size: few; cdr3_nt: TGTGCCAGCAGTGAAGACAGCTGGTATGGCTACACCTTC; cdr3_aa: CASSEDSWYGYTF
d_call: -; v_call: TRBV5-1; j_call: TRBJ2-7; clone_size: -; cdr3_nt: TGCGCCAGCAGTCGCGGGGATGATACAGGCTCTCCGGAGAAGTACTTC; cdr3_aa: CASSRGDDTGSPEKYF
d_call: -; v_call: TRBV7-2; j_call: TRBJ2-7; clone_size: -; cdr3_nt: TGTGCCAGCAGCTTAGCGGGTCGAGTCACCTACGAGCAGTACTTC; cdr3_aa: CASSLAGRVTYEQYF
d_call: -; v_call: TRBV6-5; j_call: TRBJ1-2; clone_size: -; cdr3_nt: TGTGCCAGCAGTTCCCCCGGCAGGTCTAACTATGGCTACACCTTC; cdr3_aa: CASSSPGRSNYGYTF
d_call: -; v_call: TRBV2; j_call: TRBJ2-4; clone_size: -; cdr3_nt: TGTGCCAGCAGAGCAGGGGGGGCTAGAAACATTCAGTACTTC; cdr3_aa: CASRAGGARNIQYF
d_call: -; v_call: TRBV7-2; j_call: TRBJ1-1; clone_size: once; cdr3_nt: TGTGCCAGCAGCATACTTGGGGGGTTGAACACTGAAGCTTTCTTT; cdr3_aa: CASSILGGLNTEAFF
d_call: TRBD1; v_call: TRBV6-5; j_call: TRBJ1-5; clone_size: -; cdr3_nt: TGTGCCAGCAGTATTGACAGGGGTGATCAGCCCCAGCATTTT; cdr3_aa: CASSIDRGDQPQHF
d_call: -; v_call: TRBV9; j_call: TRBJ1-3; clone_size: once; cdr3_nt: TGTGCCAGCTCCCTCGAGGGCTCTGGAAACACCATATATTTT; cdr3_aa: CASSLEGSGNTIYF
d_call: -; v_call: TRBV3-1/TRBV3-2; j_call: TRBJ1-2; clone_size: -; cdr3_nt: TGTGCCAGCAGCCAAGAAGTAGGGGCTAACTATGGCTACACCTTC; cdr3_aa: CASSQEVGANYGYTF
d_call: TRBD2; v_call: TRBV5-5; j_call: TRBJ2-1; clone_size: few; cdr3_nt: TGTGCCAGCAGTGATCAACCGGGACTAGCCTACAATGAGCAGTTCTTC; cdr3_aa: CASSDQPGLAYNEQFF
d_call: TRBD2; v_call: TRBV5-8; j_call: TRBJ2-3; clone_size: once; cdr3_nt: TGTGCCAGCAGCTTGGGTCTAGCGGGAACTCTAGATACGCAGTATTTT; cdr3_aa: CASSLGLAGTLDTQYF
d_call: TRBD1; v_call: TRBV4-1; j_call: TRBJ1-2; clone_size: -; cdr3_nt: TGCGCCAGCAGCCAAGACCTGACAGGGGTCCCCTATGGCTACACCTTC; cdr3_aa: CASSQDLTGVPYGYTF
d_call: -; v_call: TRBV15; j_call: TRBJ2-4; clone_size: -; cdr3_nt: TGTGCCACCAGCAGAGATCTGTCAGCCGTTCAGGCCAAAAACATTCAGTACTTC; cdr3_aa: CATSRDLSAVQAKNIQYF
d_call: -; v_call: TRBV5-1; j_call: TRBJ2-3; clone_size: -; cdr3_nt: TGCGCCAGCAGCTTGGACGTCGCGAGCACAGATACGCAGTATTTT; cdr3_aa: CASSLDVASTDTQYF
d_call: TRBD1; v_call: TRBV5-1; j_call: TRBJ1-2; clone_size: -; cdr3_nt: TGCGCCAGCAGCTCGGGGACAGCCTATGGCTACACCTTC; cdr3_aa: CASSSGTAYGYTF
d_call: -; v_call: TRBV3-1/TRBV3-2; j_call: TRBJ1-3; clone_size: -; cdr3_nt: TGTGCCAGCAGCCAAGTTTCAAGGGGCCGTGGAAACACCATATATTTT; cdr3_aa: CASSQVSRGRGNTIYF
d_call: TRBD2; v_call: TRBV4-2; j_call: TRBJ2-3; clone_size: -; cdr3_nt: TGTGCCAGCAGCCAAGATCCCCCTCGGGGGCTAGCGGGGGGCCCCACAGATACGCAGTATTTT; cdr3_aa: CASSQDPPRGLAGGPTDTQYF
d_call: TRBD2; v_call: TRBV5-1; j_call: TRBJ2-1; clone_size: -; cdr3_nt: TGCGCCAGCAGATTGTCTAGCGGGAGTGGTGAGCAGTTCTTC; cdr3_aa: CASRLSSGSGEQFF
d_call: -; v_call: TRBV3-1/TRBV3-2; j_call: TRBJ2-7; clone_size: -; cdr3_nt: TGTGCCAGCAGCCCTTACACGGGGAGCTACGAGCAGTACTTC; cdr3_aa: CASSPYTGSYEQYF
d_call: TRBD1; v_call: TRBV2; j_call: TRBJ1-3; clone_size: few; cdr3_nt: TGTGCCAGCAGTCCGGACAGGGGCTCTGGAAACACCATATATTTT; cdr3_aa: CASSPDRGSGNTIYF
d_call: TRBD2; v_call: TRBV7-2; j_call: TRBJ2-2; clone_size: -; cdr3_nt: TGTGCCAGCAGCTTTTTTAGCGGGAAGGGAAGCGGGGAGCTGTTTTTT; cdr3_aa: CASSFFSGKGSGELFF
d_call: -; v_call: TRBV19; j_call: TRBJ1-4; clone_size: -; cdr3_nt: TGTGCCAGTAGTATCCTCCAGGGCCGAGATGAAAAACTGTTTTTT; cdr3_aa: CASSILQGRDEKLFF
d_call: -; v_call: TRBV21-1; j_call: TRBJ1-4; clone_size: -; cdr3_nt: TGTGCCAGCAGCAAAGGGGGGTCCAGAGAGGTTGGAAAACTGTTTTTT; cdr3_aa: CASSKGGSREVGKLFF
d_call: TRBD2; v_call: TRBV27; j_call: TRBJ2-1; clone_size: -; cdr3_nt: TGTGCCAGCAGTTCCCCCCAGCGGGGAGGGTCTTACAATGAGCAGTTCTTC; cdr3_aa: CASSSPQRGGSYNEQFF
d_call: -; v_call: TRBV12-3/TRBV12-4; j_call: TRBJ1-2; clone_size: few; cdr3_nt: TGTGCCAGCAGTTCTCCGTTGGGCGGCTACACCTTC; cdr3_aa: CASSSPLGGYTF
d_call: TRBD1; v_call: TRBV10-3; j_call: TRBJ2-7; clone_size: once; cdr3_nt: TGTGCCACACAACAGGGGGCCGGAAACGAGCAGTACTTC; cdr3_aa: CATQQGAGNEQYF
d_call: -; v_call: TRBV28; j_call: TRBJ2-7; clone_size: -; cdr3_nt: TGTGCCAGCAGTTTAGGGGAAGGGGTCTCCTACGAGCAGTACTTC; cdr3_aa: CASSLGEGVSYEQYF
d_call: -; v_call: TRBV28; j_call: TRBJ1-2; clone_size: -; cdr3_nt: TGTGCCCTACGGGGGAACAACTATGGCTACACCTTC; cdr3_aa: CALRGNNYGYTF
d_call: TRBD1; v_call: TRBV19; j_call: TRBJ1-1; clone_size: -; cdr3_nt: TGTGCCAGTAGTCCCGGCCGACAGGGGCCGAACACTGAAGCTTTCTTT; cdr3_aa: CASSPGRQGPNTEAFF
d_call: -; v_call: TRBV18; j_call: TRBJ2-1; clone_size: once; cdr3_nt: TGTGCCAGCTCACAACCCGGGCTGGATGAGCAGTTCTTC; cdr3_aa: CASSQPGLDEQFF
d_call: TRBD1; v_call: TRBV6-5; j_call: TRBJ2-7; clone_size: -; cdr3_nt: TGTGCCAGCGGGACAGCCTCCTACGAGCAGTACTTC; cdr3_aa: CASGTASYEQYF
d_call: -; v_call: TRBV14; j_call: TRBJ1-2; clone_size: -; cdr3_nt: TGTGCCAGCAGCCAAGTCGGTGCGGGGGCCTATGGCTACACCTTC; cdr3_aa: CASSQVGAGAYGYTF
d_call: -; v_call: TRBV6-5; j_call: TRBJ1-5; clone_size: -; cdr3_nt: TGTGCCAGCATGGGTGGGGACTTTCCCAATCAGCCCCAGCATTTT; cdr3_aa: CASMGGDFPNQPQHF
d_call: TRBD1; v_call: TRBV30; j_call: TRBJ1-1; clone_size: -; cdr3_nt: TGTGCCTGGAATCTGGACAGGGGCACTGAAGCTTTCTTT; cdr3_aa: CAWNLDRGTEAFF
d_call: -; v_call: TRBV19; j_call: TRBJ2-2; clone_size: -; cdr3_nt: TGTGCCAGTACCTCCCCAGCCACCGGCACCGGGGAGCTGTTTTTT; cdr3_aa: CASTSPATGTGELFF
d_call: -; v_call: TRBV12-2; j_call: TRBJ2-7; clone_size: once; cdr3_nt: TGTGCAAGTCGCAACCTCCCCGGGGTATCCCACGCCGAGGTGCAGTACTTC; cdr3_aa: CASRNLPGVSHAEVQYF
d_call: -; v_call: TRBV6-5; j_call: TRBJ2-3; clone_size: -; cdr3_nt: TGTGCCAGCAGCCGGCTGGACACAGATACGCAGTATTTT; cdr3_aa: CASSRLDTDTQYF
d_call: -; v_call: TRBV6-6; j_call: TRBJ2-7; clone_size: -; cdr3_nt: TGTGCCAGCAGTTACTCGAGGCAGGGGGGTTCCTACGAGCAGTACTTC; cdr3_aa: CASSYSRQGGSYEQYF
d_call: -; v_call: TRBV11-2; j_call: TRBJ1-3; clone_size: -; cdr3_nt: TGTGCCAGCAGCCCCTCTCGCTCTGGAAACACCATATATTTT; cdr3_aa: CASSPSRSGNTIYF
d_call: -; v_call: TRBV30; j_call: TRBJ1-5; clone_size: -; cdr3_nt: TGTGCCTGGAGTGTAGCTCTGGGTCAGCCCCAGCATTTT; cdr3_aa: CAWSVALGQPQHF
d_call: TRBD2; v_call: TRBV7-8; j_call: TRBJ2-5; clone_size: -; cdr3_nt: TGTGCCAGCAGCCGAGCGGGAGTAGGAGAGACCCAGTACTTC; cdr3_aa: CASSRAGVGETQYF
d_call: -; v_call: TRBV7-9; j_call: TRBJ2-7; clone_size: once; cdr3_nt: TGTGCCAGCAGCTTGCAGGGCTACGAGCAGTACTTC; cdr3_aa: CASSLQGYEQYF
d_call: -; v_call: TRBV5-6; j_call: TRBJ2-2; clone_size: -; cdr3_nt: TGTGCCAGCAGCTACCTCCCCGGGGACACCGGGGAGCTGTTTTTT; cdr3_aa: CASSYLPGDTGELFF
d_call: TRBD1; v_call: TRBV28; j_call: TRBJ1-3; clone_size: once; cdr3_nt: TGTGCCAGCAGTTTAGGACAGGGGGCTTACACCATATATTTT; cdr3_aa: CASSLGQGAYTIYF